Following are 21 T cell receptor beta chains from one sample sequenced in a study of blood T cell repertoires in COVID-19. Clones were read by immunoSEQ multiplex PCR, and TCRdb kept only the in-frame ones, dropping some. This sample carries some 460,000 clones, 87% of them seen once, and the ten largest clones take roughly 0.7%. The sample taken for sequencing was PBMCs or T cells enriched from blood (not recorded which). Receptors originate from a woman between 18 and 29 years old who had recovered from COVID-19.

The chain is built from TRBV5-5 and TRBJ1-2; no clear D gene. Germline CDR1 is SGHKS and CDR2 is YYEKEE (reference sequence). The CDR3 totals 15 residues. Trimming pared 2 bases from V and 0 bases from J, leaving 11 bases between. CDR3 in DNA: TGTGCCAGCAGCTTTTCGACACACTCTAACTATGGCTACACCTTC. It encodes CASSFSTHSNYGYTF.

This clone was seen more than once but under ten times. CDR3 protein: CASFNFRVNYGYTF. The CDR3 DNA follows: TGTGCCAGTTTCAACTTCAGGGTAAACTATGGCTACACCTTC. V gene TRBV19 combines with J gene TRBJ1-2; perhaps TRBD1 as D (5 bases). The germline CDR1 and CDR2 sequences are LNHDA and SQIVND (reference sequence). V shed 8 bases and J shed 2 bases, with 15 bases lying between them. This CDR3 is built from 14 residues.

This clone was detected only once. The rearrangement uses TRBV4-1 and TRBJ2-5; 7 bases are a match to TRBD2. J gave up 3 bases and V 1 base, and 5 bases lay outside the gene matches. Germline-derived CDR1 and CDR2 are MGHRA and YSYEKL. The CDR3 sequence is 15 residues long. The CDR3 here is CASSQGGRGKETQYF. The CDR3 DNA sequence: TGCGCCAGCAGCCAAGGAGGGCGGGGGAAAGAGACCCAGTACTTC.

This chain joins TRBV6-5 and TRBJ1-2, with 11 bases matching TRBD1. Trimming at V came to 8 bases and at J to 4 bases, leaving 9 bases not matched to a gene. Germline loops: CDR1 MNHEY, CDR2 SVGAGI. The CDR3 spans 15 residues. The CDR3 DNA is TGTGCCAGCCGCTCGCCGGGACAGGGGGGCTATGGCTACACCTTC. Its protein is CASRSPGQGGYGYTF.

The chain combines TRBV7-8 with TRBJ2-1; TRBD2 might be the D (6 bases). This CDR3 is 19 amino acids long. Between the trimmed V and J ends, which lost 5 bases and 0 bases, there was a span of 23 bases. Germline assignment: CDR1 SGHVS and CDR2 FQNEAQ. CDR3 nucleotides: TGTGCCAGCAGCCAACCTCCGGGACTTTCGACGTTCTCCTACAATGAGCAGTTCTTC. The encoded protein is CASSQPPGLSTFSYNEQFF.

The chain is built from TRBV5-1 and TRBJ2-3, with 10 bases aligning to TRBD1. Germline V gives CDR1 SGHRS, CDR2 YFSETQ. The CDR3 loop spans 16 amino acids. Losses at the gene ends were 0 bases for V and 5 bases for J; bases not matched to a gene: 6. The CDR3, as DNA: TGCGCCAGCAGCTTGGCCGGGACAGGGGTTCAAGATACGCAGTATTTT. Protein product: CASSLAGTGVQDTQYF.

The chain carries TRBV5-6 and TRBJ2-5; 14 bases align to TRBD2. This CDR3 contains 16 residues. Germline CDR1 and CDR2: SGHDT and YYEEEE. Losses at the gene ends were 2 bases for V and 4 bases for J; bases not matched to a gene: 4. Written as DNA, the CDR3 is TGTGCCAGCAGCTTTCCGACTAGCGGGGGGGGAGAGACCCAGTACTTC. Its translation is CASSFPTSGGGETQYF.

This chain joins TRBV10-3 and TRBJ2-7; 9 bases map to TRBD1. After removal of 4 bases from V and 5 bases from J, the junction contained 6 bases not matched to a gene. The CDR3 has 14 amino acids. Germline loops: CDR1 ENHRY, CDR2 SYGVKD. CDR3 region: CAISGGQGNDEQYF. DNA of the CDR3: TGTGCCATCAGTGGGGGACAGGGCAACGACGAGCAGTACTTC.

J is TRBJ1-6 and V is TRBV30; 8 nucleotides align to TRBD1. This CDR3 spans 13 amino acids. CDR1 and CDR2 from the germline V gene are GTSNPN and SVGIG (reference sequence). The V segment lost 5 bases and the J segment 9 bases; nucleotides outside the gene matches: 6. The DNA for the CDR3 is TGTGCCTGGCGGCAGGGGGCGCGTTCACCCCTCCACTTT. Amino acids: CAWRQGARSPLHF.

The gene calls are TRBV7-2 and TRBJ1-6; D gene unclear. V lost 5 bases, J lost 14 bases, and 19 bases lay in between. This CDR3 has 14 residues. Germline loops: CDR1 SGHTA, CDR2 FQGNSA. The CDR3 here is CASSLSSGEGTLHF. The CDR3 nucleotides read TGTGCCAGCAGCCTATCCTCCGGGGAAGGGACCCTCCACTTT.

The CDR3 spells CASSLTGEDRAFF. The CDR3 nucleotides are TGTGCCAGCAGCTTGACAGGGGAGGACAGAGCTTTCTTT. The V and J genes are TRBV5-6 and TRBJ1-1; 7 bases align to TRBD1. Germline V gene lookup returns CDR1 SGHDT and CDR2 YYEEEE. V lost 1 base and J lost 10; bases outside the gene matches: 7. This CDR3 region has 13 residues.

The chain links TRBV24-1 to TRBJ2-1; TRBD1 matches at 7 bases. CDR1 is KGHDR, CDR2 SFDVKD, per germline. Trimming took 5 bases from V and 2 from J; bases not matched to a gene: 5. CDR3 length: 15 amino acids. In nucleotides, the CDR3 is TGTGCCACCAGTGGGCCAGGGGGTACCTACAATGAGCAGTTCTTC. Translating it yields CATSGPGGTYNEQFF.

V gene TRBV11-2 combines with J gene TRBJ1-1; the D is unclear. The CDR3 runs 12 residues. Germline V lookup: CDR1 SGHAT, CDR2 FQNNGV. The V end was cut by 5 bases, the J end by 2 bases, with 6 bases between. The CDR3 DNA follows: TGTGCCAGCAGCCCTTATAACACTGAAGCTTTCTTT. Amino acids: CASSPYNTEAFF.

This clone was counted a single time. This chain joins TRBV27 and TRBJ2-7; 11 nucleotides line up with TRBD2. The germline gives CDR1 MNHEY, CDR2 SMNVEV (reference sequence). The ends lost 10 bases at V and 3 bases at J; junction bases unmatched: 2. This CDR3 has 12 amino acids. The chain's CDR3 is CATGTSGYEQYF. CDR3 nucleotide sequence: TGTGCCACCGGGACTAGCGGCTACGAGCAGTACTTC.

V and J are TRBV5-6 and TRBJ1-3, with 9 bases fitting TRBD1. This CDR3 contains 18 residues. From germline, CDR1 is SGHDT and CDR2 YYEEEE. The V gene end was trimmed by 1 base and the J gene end by 3 bases; junction bases not matched to a gene: 11. This CDR3 is CASSLRGGTGLYGNTIYF. The CDR3 DNA reads as TGTGCCAGCAGCTTGAGGGGCGGGACAGGGCTATATGGAAACACCATATATTTT.

For the CDR3, the DNA is TGTGCCAGCAGTTCGGACAGGGATGAAAAACTGTTTTTT. Translated: CASSSDRDEKLFF. The rearrangement joins TRBV28 to TRBJ1-4; TRBD1 matches at 8 bases. Germline V lookup: CDR1 MDHEN, CDR2 SYDVKM. The trim removed 4 bases at V and 6 bases at J, leaving 1 base unmatched. The CDR3 runs 13 residues.

The gene calls are TRBV27 and TRBJ2-2, with a possible D match to TRBD1 (7 bases). The V end was cut by 3 bases, the J end by 5 bases, with 16 bases between. The CDR3 runs 16 residues. Germline lookup yields CDR1 MNHEY and CDR2 SMNVEV (reference sequence). DNA of the CDR3: TGTGCCAGCAGTTTCAGGGGGGCTGTAGGTACCGGGGAGCTGTTTTTT. Its protein product is CASSFRGAVGTGELFF.

V usage is TRBV6-6 and J usage is TRBJ2-1, with D unresolved. V was shortened by 10 bases and J by 7 bases, with 14 bases between the two germline ends. Germline V gene sequence: CDR1 MNHNY, CDR2 SVGAGI (reference sequence). The CDR3 totals 12 residues. The DNA for the CDR3 is TGTGCCACCCTCCTTTGGCCAAATGAGCAGTTCTTC. Translating gives CATLLWPNEQFF.

J is TRBJ1-4 and V is TRBV18; the match to TRBD1 covers 12 bases. The CDR3 runs 18 residues. J lost 3 bases, V lost 0 bases, and 5 bases had no gene match. Germline V lookup: CDR1 KGHSH, CDR2 LQKENI. In DNA, the CDR3 is TGTGCCAGCTCACCACCTGGGACAGGGGGCGCGGCTAATGAAAAACTGTTTTTT. It is translated as CASSPPGTGGAANEKLFF.

The chain links TRBV9 to TRBJ1-3, with D unclear. The CDR3 is made up of 15 amino acids. V was pared by 4 bases and J by 4 bases, with 15 bases between. The germline gives CDR1 SGDLS, CDR2 YYNGEE. As DNA, the CDR3 is TGTGCCAGCAGCCGCACTGTTTTGTCCGGAAACACCATATATTTT. This translates into CASSRTVLSGNTIYF.

This chain joins TRBV28 and TRBJ1-5; 8 nucleotides agree with TRBD1. Germline lookup yields CDR1 MDHEN and CDR2 SYDVKM. The CDR3 is 16 residues long. After removal of 5 bases from V and 5 bases from J, the junction contained 11 bases not matched to a gene. The CDR3 nucleotides read TGTGCCAGCAGTCCCATGGGGGGCAGGGGGCATCAGCCCCAGCATTTT. Translated, it gives CASSPMGGRGHQPQHF.